This T cell receptor beta chain was recorded in a study of cytomegalovirus exposure and HLA in healthy donors. Germline lookup yields CDR1 SGHRS and CDR2 YFSETQ. CDR3 length equals 15 residues. With 0 bases clipped from V and 10 bases from J, the junction kept 5 bases outside the gene matches. Study results and limitations: Rates of TCR association differed by HLA locus in a later analysis, with DRB1 highest and HLA-C lowest. Cytomegalovirus status, reportedly, was diagnosed with high specificity and sensitivity by the classifier. Among TCR beta chains, those listed as cytomegalovirus-associated numbered around 160.

13 Jbeta primers and 60 Vbeta primers were used for the PCR. Sequenced by immunoSEQ multiplex PCR; TCRdb stores in-frame clones only, minus some. The data hold roughly 150,000 clones, with almost 80% observed a single time. As regards this clone: Its antigen remains unidentified.

J is TRBJ2-1 and V is TRBV5-1; TRBD2 aligns across 12 bases. Material for sequencing was PBMCs. This TCR came from a man between 25 and 39 years old in good health and CMV-seronegative. CDR3 nucleotide sequence: TGCGCCAGCAGCTTGGTCACTAGCGGGGGGCCCGAGCAGTTCTTC. It yields the protein CASSLVTSGGPEQFF. The full variable domain, rest sourced from reference TRBV5-1 and TRBJ2-1, is KAGVTQTPRYLIKTRGQQVTLSCSPISGHRSVSWYQQTPGQGLQFLFEYFSETQRNKGNFPGRFSGRQFSNSRSEMNVSTLELGDSALYLCASSLVTSGGPEQFFGPGTRLTVL.